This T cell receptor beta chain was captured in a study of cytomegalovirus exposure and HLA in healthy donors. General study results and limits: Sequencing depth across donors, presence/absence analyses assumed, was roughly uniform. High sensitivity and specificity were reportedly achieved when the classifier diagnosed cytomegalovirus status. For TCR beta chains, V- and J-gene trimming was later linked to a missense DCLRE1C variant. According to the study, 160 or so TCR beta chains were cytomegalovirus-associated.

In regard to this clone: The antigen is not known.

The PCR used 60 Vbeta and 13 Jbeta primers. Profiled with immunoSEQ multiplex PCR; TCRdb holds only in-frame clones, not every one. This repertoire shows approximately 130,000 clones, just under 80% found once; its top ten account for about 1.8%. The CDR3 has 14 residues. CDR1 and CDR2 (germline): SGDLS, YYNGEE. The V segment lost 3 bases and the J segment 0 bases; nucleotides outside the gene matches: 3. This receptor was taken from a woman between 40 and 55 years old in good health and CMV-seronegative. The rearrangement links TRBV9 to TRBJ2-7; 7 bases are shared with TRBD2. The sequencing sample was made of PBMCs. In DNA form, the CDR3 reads TGTGCCAGCAGCGGCACGGGGGGCTCCTACGAGCAGTACTTC. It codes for CASSGTGGSYEQYF. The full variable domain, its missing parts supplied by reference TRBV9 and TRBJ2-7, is DSGVTQTPKHLITATGQRVTLRCSPRSGDLSVYWYQQSLDQGLQFLIQYYNGEERAKGNILERFSAQQFPDLHSELNLSSLELGDSALYFCASSGTGGSYEQYFGPGTRLTVT.